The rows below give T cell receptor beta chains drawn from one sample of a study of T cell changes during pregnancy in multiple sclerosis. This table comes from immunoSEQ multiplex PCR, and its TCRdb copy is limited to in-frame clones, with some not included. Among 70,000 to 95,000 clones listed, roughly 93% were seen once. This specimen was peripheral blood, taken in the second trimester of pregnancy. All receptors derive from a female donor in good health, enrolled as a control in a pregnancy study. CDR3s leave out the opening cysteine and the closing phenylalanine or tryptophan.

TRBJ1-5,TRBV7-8,ASSLDSYQPQH
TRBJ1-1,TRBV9,ASSVWTGPNTEAF
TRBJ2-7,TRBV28,ASSRTDYEQY
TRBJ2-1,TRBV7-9,ASSFSDSFWSYNEQF
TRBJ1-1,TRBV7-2,ASSPLGLNTEAF
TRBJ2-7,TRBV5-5,ASSPEGVSYEQY
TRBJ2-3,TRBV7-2,ASSLASGGGTDTQY
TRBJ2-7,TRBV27,ASSLGQGGTYEQY
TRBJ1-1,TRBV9,ASSLTVNTEAF
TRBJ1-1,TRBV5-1,ASKSGQQNTEAF
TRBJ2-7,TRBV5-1,ASSLRSGMGSYEQY
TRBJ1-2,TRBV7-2,ASSSPDRGHGYT
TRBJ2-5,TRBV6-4,ASSPSGTGVVETQY
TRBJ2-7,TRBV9,ASSVAPGGGYEQY
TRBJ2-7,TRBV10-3,AIGGGQGVIQGGNEQY
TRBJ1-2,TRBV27,ASSGDRDVGYT
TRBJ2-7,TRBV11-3,ASSLGGGHTYEQY
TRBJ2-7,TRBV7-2,ASSLALGGGSEQY
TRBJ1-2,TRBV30,AWRVEGKVGGYT
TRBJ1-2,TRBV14,ASSQHLGQGEDGYT
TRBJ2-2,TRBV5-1,ASSLTSGGTNTGELF
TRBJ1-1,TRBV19,ASSRGRAPGLF
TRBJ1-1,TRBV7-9,ASSLPEGGTEAF
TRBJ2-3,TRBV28,ASSLRTDTQY
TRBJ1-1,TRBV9,ASSLTPQGHEAF
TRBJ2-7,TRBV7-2,ASSKSITLDGAYEQY
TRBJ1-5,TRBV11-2,ASSLGAGVLGPQH
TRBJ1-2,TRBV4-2,ASSPGQGPNYGYT
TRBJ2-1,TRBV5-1,ASSLSSSYNEQF
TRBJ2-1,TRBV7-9,ASSPRTGEYNEQF
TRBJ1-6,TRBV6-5,ASTQTGGNSPLH
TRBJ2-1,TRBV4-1,ASSQGPFSGVDYNEQF
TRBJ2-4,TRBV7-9,ASSNGISVGDIQY
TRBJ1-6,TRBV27,ASSPPTGTPLH
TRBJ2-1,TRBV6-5,ASSRTWGYNEQF
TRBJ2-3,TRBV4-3,ASSQEGRATDTQY
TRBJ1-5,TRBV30,AWSDNRVDQPQH
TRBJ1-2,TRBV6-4,ASSDRGYGYT
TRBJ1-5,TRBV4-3,ASSQDKSRKLNQPQH
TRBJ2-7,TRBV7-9,ASSQTPTRSYEQY
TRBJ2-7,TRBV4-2,ASSQDPSHEQY
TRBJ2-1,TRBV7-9,ASSDGLQHYNEQF
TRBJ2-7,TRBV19,ASSIFFGPRMEQY
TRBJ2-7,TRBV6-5,ASSYPSGPTGEQY
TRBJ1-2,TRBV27,ASSTAGMGGYT
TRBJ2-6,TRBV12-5,ASGHNYAGQSRANVLT
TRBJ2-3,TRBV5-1,ASSADGGLTITDTQY
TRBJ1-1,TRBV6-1,ASTPAGGKTEAF
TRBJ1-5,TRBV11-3,ASSLSRRGNQPQH
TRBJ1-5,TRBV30,AWTSGISNQPQH
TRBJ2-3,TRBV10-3,AISPRQVRDTQY
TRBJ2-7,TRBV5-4,ASSFDYVYEQY
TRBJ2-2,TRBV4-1,ASSQLKGERDRGNTGELF
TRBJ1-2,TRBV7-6,ASSHGQGDGYT